Below, 17 T cell receptor beta chains from the same sample are listed, as sequenced in a study of CXCR3-negative and CXCR3-positive naive CD8 T cells. Study-level points and caveats: For CXCR3-positive naive cells, TRB CDR3s were more hydrophobic than those of CXCR3-negative naive cells.

5' RACE that incorporated UMI labels was used to prepare the TRB cDNA libraries. TCRdb re-called the 5' RACE reads; every CDR3 protein appears as one record, without DNA. Here the sample table reports 6,000 to 7,000 distinct CDR3 sequences. No antigen is known for these receptors. The sample comprised naive CXCR3+ CD8+ T cells from blood. The sample's subset: CD45RO-CCR7+CD27+CD95- naive CD8+ T cells expressing CXCR3 (TNR3+). The receptor set was obtained from a human donor in good health. Some clones in this sample may be carry-over from other donors' samples.

This clonotype is identified as medium-sized from frequency. The chain has TRBV24-1 and TRBJ2-3. Germline CDR1 reads KGHDR; CDR2 reads SFDVKD. The CDR3 length is 16 residues. The CDR3 here is CATSDLQGTLTDTQYF.

Considering frequency, this clonotype is medium-sized. The chain uses TRBV6-5 and TRBJ2-7. Germline V lookup: CDR1 MNHEY, CDR2 SVGAGI. The CDR3 covers 14 residues. This CDR3 is CASSYSGSPYEQYF.

This chain connects TRBV28 to TRBJ1-1; TCRdb names TRBD1, which stays unverified in the absence of DNA. Germline-derived CDR1 and CDR2 are MDHEN and SYDVKM. There are 13 residues in the CDR3. The chain's CDR3 is CASSLGTGIEAFF.

V gene TRBV5-1 combines with J gene TRBJ2-7; with no DNA, the TCRdb D assignment of TRBD1 cannot be verified. The CDR3 sequence is 15 residues long. Germline CDR1 is SGHRS and CDR2 is YFSETQ. The CDR3 region is CASSLTTGTGYEQYF.

In terms of frequency, this clonotype is medium-sized. The chain links TRBV28 to TRBJ2-2. CDR3 size: 12 residues. Germline assignment: CDR1 MDHEN and CDR2 SYDVKM. This CDR3 reads CASTVWGGELFF.

This clonotype is labeled medium-sized based on frequency. This chain connects TRBV29-1 to TRBJ2-2. Germline lookup yields CDR1 SQVTM and CDR2 ANQGSEA. The CDR3 has 14 residues. This CDR3 reads CSVVGRQNTGELFF.

The chain carries TRBV7-6 and TRBJ2-1. The germline V gene encodes CDR1 SGHVS and CDR2 FNYEAQ. This CDR3 contains 13 residues. The CDR3 region is CASSYGEQSEQFF.

Measured by frequency, this clonotype is medium-sized. The chain uses TRBV4-1 and TRBJ2-7; the TCRdb call, TRBD2, lacks DNA for checking. Germline-derived CDR1 and CDR2 are MGHRA and YSYEKL. This CDR3 comprises 16 residues. CDR3 loop: CASSARLAGASYEQYF.

The V and J genes are TRBV7-7 and TRBJ2-5; TCRdb names TRBD2, which stays unverified in the absence of DNA. The CDR3 totals 16 residues. From germline, CDR1 is SSHAT and CDR2 FNYEAQ (reference sequence). CDR3 amino acids: CASSLELAGRQETQYF.

This clonotype is labeled medium-sized based on frequency. CDR3 in amino acids: CASSSRLAEREQFF. V and J are TRBV7-8 and TRBJ2-1; TCRdb's D call, TRBD2, is unchecked because there is no DNA. CDR1 SGHVS and CDR2 FQNEAQ come from the germline V gene. The CDR3 is made up of 14 amino acids.

The chain couples TRBV10-3 to TRBJ1-2; there is no DNA to check the TCRdb D call of TRBD1. The germline V gene encodes CDR1 ENHRY and CDR2 SYGVKD. This CDR3 has 15 residues. CDR3: CAISERQAANYGYTF.

According to its frequency, this clonotype is medium-sized (0.01 to 0.1%). The chain couples TRBV12-3 or TRBV12-4 to TRBJ2-7; TCRdb picks TRBD2, but there is no DNA to check that call. The CDR3 is 13 residues long. CDR3: CASSPTSGYEQYF.

This rearrangement joins TRBV7-9 to TRBJ2-7; with no DNA, the TCRdb D assignment of TRBD2 cannot be verified. The CDR3 loop spans 14 amino acids. From germline, CDR1 is SEHNR and CDR2 FQNEAQ (reference sequence). The CDR3 sequence is CASSYYSGGYEQYF.

This chain links TRBV11-2 with TRBJ2-7; TCRdb indicates TRBD1, and absent DNA this call remains unverified. This CDR3 is 16 amino acids long. CDR1 is SGHAT and CDR2 is FQNNGV in the germline V gene. The CDR3 here is CASSLEGNRVGYEQYF. The variable domain in full, with the rest retrieved from reference TRBV11-2 and TRBJ2-7, is EAGVAQSPRYKIIEKRQSVAFWCNPISGHATLYWYQQILGQGPKLLIQFQNNGVVDDSQLPKDRFSAERLKGVDSTLKIQPAKLEDSAVYLCASSLEGNRVGYEQYFGPGTRLTVT.

According to its frequency, this clonotype is medium-sized (0.01 to 0.1%). V gene TRBV7-3 combines with J gene TRBJ2-2; absent DNA, TCRdb's TRBD1 call cannot be checked. The CDR3 runs to 16 residues. CDR1 and CDR2 from the germline V gene are SGHTA and FQGTGA. CDR3 protein: CASRSPGQPNTGELFF.

This clonotype is called medium-sized (0.01 to 0.1%) based on its frequency. V and J are TRBV21-1 and TRBJ2-1. TRBV21-1 is shown as a pseudogene. The CDR3 sequence is 11 residues long. This chain's CDR3 is CASSILDEQFF.

This chain uses TRBV21-1 with TRBJ1-5. TRBV21-1 is reported as a pseudogene. The CDR3 is 15 residues long. CDR3 region: CASSVQSPGNQPQHF.